The 29 T cell receptor beta chains in this list originate from one sample, sequenced in a study of regulatory T cells in long-lasting Graves disease. Time point in this sample: persistent/refractory GD, antithyroid drugs over 5 years with positive TRAb. PBMC-derived RNA was used for the TCR library. Arm-PCR of CDR3 regions and iRepertoire HTBI primers were the basis on which TCR beta libraries were built. TCRdb redid the calling of the multiplex PCR reads with MiXCR, one entry per CDR3 protein. The top ten clones hold under 35% of a sample with approximately 350,000 distinct CDR3 sequences, roughly 25% of them seen once. The input for sequencing was peripheral blood mononuclear cells (PBMCs), taken when the disease was refractory, from a patient treated with antithyroid drugs. The source is a woman in her thirties or forties with Graves disease.

The CDR3 loop reads CASSPRGDPYEQYF. CDR3 DNA: TGTGCCAGCTCACCACGAGGGGACCCCTACGAGCAGTACTTC. This chain links TRBV18 with TRBJ2-7; possibly TRBD1 or TRBD2 for D (5 bases each). Germline loops: CDR1 KGHSH, CDR2 LQKENI. The CDR3 is made up of 14 amino acids. Trimming cost V 1 base and J 2 bases, with 9 bases left between them.

This clonotype has a count of ten or more. The rearrangement joins TRBV28 to TRBJ1-2, with no clear D. The CDR3 extends over 11 amino acids. Between the trimmed V and J ends, which lost 3 bases and 7 bases, there was a span of 6 bases. CDR1 is MDHEN and CDR2 is SYDVKM in the germline V gene. The CDR3 DNA sequence: TGTGCCAGCAGTTTTAATGGTGGCTACACCTTC. As protein: CASSFNGGYTF.

This clonotype came up many times. The chain has TRBV6-5 and TRBJ1-1; no clear D gene. CDR3 length: 15 residues. Trimming took 2 bases from V and 3 from J, leaving 13 bases between them. The germline CDR1 and CDR2 sequences are MNHEY and SVGAGI. CDR3 DNA: TGTGCCAGCAGTTACACTGGACGGACGGACACTGAAGCTTTCTTT. Its protein is CASSYTGRTDTEAFF.

About this clonotype itself: Likely a read error: the CDR3 ends without its conserved phenylalanine or tryptophan. The chain is built from TRBV7-9 and TRBJ2-5; TRBD2 agrees at 7 bases. V was clipped by 5 bases and J by 0 bases; unmatched bases: 6. Germline loops: CDR1 SEHNR, CDR2 FQNEAQ (reference sequence). The CDR3 runs to 15 residues. CDR3: CASSPGTTYQETQYL. CDR3 in DNA: TGTGCCAGCAGCCCCGGGACTACGTACCAAGAGACCCAGTACCTC.

This clonotype was seen ten or more times. This chain uses TRBV2 with TRBJ1-4; D perhaps matches TRBD1 (5 bases). Germline CDR1 SNHLY, CDR2 FYNNEI. Trimming cost V 5 bases and J 8 bases, with 21 bases left between them. The CDR3 is 16 amino acids. The CDR3 DNA is TGTGCCAGCAGTCCCGGGTGGCAGGGTGGTGAAGAAAAACTGTTTTTT. It encodes CASSPGWQGGEEKLFF.

The V call is TRBV28, the J call TRBJ2-5, with D hard to call. Trimming cost V 7 bases and J 7 bases, with 10 bases left between them. The CDR3 is 11 amino acids. Germline CDR1 is MDHEN and CDR2 is SYDVKM. CDR3 region: CASTLRRTQYF. The CDR3 DNA reads TGTGCCAGCACACTCCGGCGGACCCAGTACTTC.

The chain has TRBV30 and TRBJ1-1; D possibly corresponds to TRBD1 (5 bases). Trimming removed 6 bases at V and 5 bases at J, with 10 bases between. The CDR3 has 11 residues. Germline-derived CDR1 and CDR2 are GTSNPN and SVGIG (reference sequence). The CDR3: CACPGGTEAFF. DNA for the CDR3: TGTGCCTGTCCTGGGGGGACTGAAGCTTTCTTT.

This clonotype was counted at least ten times. The chain links TRBV6-1 to TRBJ1-1, with D possibly being TRBD1 (5 bases). The germline V gene encodes CDR1 MNHNS and CDR2 SASEGT. V shed 6 bases and J shed 6 bases, with 14 bases lying between them. This CDR3 region has 13 residues. DNA of the CDR3: TGTGCCAGCAGGGGGATCGGGACGCCTGAAGCTTTCTTT. Translated: CASRGIGTPEAFF.

This clonotype was counted ten times or more. The chain is built from TRBV10-3 and TRBJ2-5; TRBD1 or TRBD2 may be the D gene (6 bases each). The germline V gene has CDR1 ENHRY and CDR2 SYGVKD. Between the trimmed V and J ends, which lost 3 bases and 5 bases, there was a span of 13 bases. This CDR3 region has 14 residues. The CDR3: CAISEGGGPETQYF. CDR3 in DNA: TGTGCCATCAGTGAAGGTGGGGGGCCGGAGACCCAGTACTTC.

The V gene is TRBV16, the J gene TRBJ2-3, with 7 nucleotides matching TRBD1. V gave up 4 bases and J gave up 5 bases; unmatched junction bases: 9. The length of the CDR3 is 15 residues. From germline, CDR1 is KGHSY and CDR2 FQNENV. CDR3 DNA: TGTGCCAGCAGCCTTTGGGACAGAGGCAGAGATACGCAGTATTTT. Translation gives CASSLWDRGRDTQYF. Combining the CDR3 with reference TRBV16 and TRBJ2-3 gives the whole variable domain GEEVAQTPKHLVRGEGQKAKLYCAPIKGHSYVFWYQQVLKNEFKFLISFQNENVFDETGMPKERFSAKCLPNSPCSLEIQATKLEDSAVYFCASSLWDRGRDTQYFGPGTRLTVL.

CDR3 sequence: CASSYRRVSKDQQYF. The CDR3 nucleotides are TGTGCCAGCAGCTACAGACGGGTCTCGAAAGACCAGCAGTACTTC. The chain has TRBV7-8 and TRBJ2-7; D remains unclear. CDR3 length: 15 residues. Trimming left V 4 bases short and J 8 bases short, with 21 bases between. The germline V gene has CDR1 SGHVS and CDR2 FQNEAQ.

This clonotype was observed a handful of times. The genes are TRBV29-1 and TRBJ1-1; 10 bases line up with TRBD1. Trimming cost V 6 bases and J 1 base; bases outside gene matches: 8. The CDR3 is made up of 15 amino acids. The V gene's germline CDR1 is SQVTM and CDR2 ANQGSEA. CDR3 sequence: CSVPGWTGGNTEAFF. The CDR3 DNA reads as TGCAGCGTACCGGGGTGGACAGGGGGGAACACTGAAGCTTTCTTT.

This clonotype was found many times. This chain joins TRBV6-1 and TRBJ1-1; D remains ambiguous. V dropped 11 bases and J dropped 6 bases, with 19 bases sitting between them. Germline V gives CDR1 MNHNS, CDR2 SASEGT. The CDR3 sequence is 13 residues long. The CDR3 region is CASQVPGYAEAFF. The CDR3 DNA sequence: TGTGCCTCCCAAGTGCCGGGGTACGCTGAAGCTTTCTTT.

The table lists this clonotype with a few counts. V usage is TRBV12-3 or TRBV12-4 and J usage is TRBJ2-2; the D gene is possibly TRBD1 (6 bases). The CDR3 runs to 15 residues. V dropped 4 bases and J dropped 0 bases, with 9 bases sitting between them. CDR3: CASSSGQTNTGELFF. CDR3 DNA sequence: TGTGCCAGCAGTTCCGGACAGACGAACACCGGGGAGCTGTTTTTT.

At least ten counts were recorded for this clonotype. The chain couples TRBV2 to TRBJ2-7; no definite D call. Trimming pared 4 bases from V and 2 bases from J, leaving 12 bases between. CDR3 length equals 14 residues. Germline CDR1 and CDR2: SNHLY and FYNNEI. CDR3 nucleotide sequence: TGTGCCAGCAGTGGCCCCTCCCAAACCTACGAGCAGTACTTC. Protein: CASSGPSQTYEQYF.

This chain links TRBV4-1 with TRBJ1-5, with D possibly matching TRBD1 (5 bases). This CDR3 has 16 amino acids. The V end was cut by 6 bases, the J end by 5 bases, with 20 bases between. Germline CDR1 MGHRA, CDR2 YSYEKL. The CDR3 nucleotides are TGCGCCAGCAGACCGTCCGGGGGGTCGTCGGATCAGCCCCAGCATTTT. Translation gives CASRPSGGSSDQPQHF.

The chain uses TRBV19 and TRBJ2-5; D remains unclear. The CDR3 runs to 13 residues. Germline CDR1 LNHDA, CDR2 SQIVND (reference sequence). Trimming cost V 4 bases and J 3 bases, with 9 bases left between them. Written as DNA, the CDR3 is TGTGCCAGTAGTACGAACAGAGAAGAGACCCAGTACTTC. Translation: CASSTNREETQYF.

In this sample, this clonotype turned up many times. The chain recombines TRBV29-1 with TRBJ2-5; tentative D call: TRBD1 (6 bases). Germline assignment: CDR1 SQVTM and CDR2 ANQGSEA. The V end lost 5 bases, the J end lost 1 base, and 14 bases lay between the germline ends. The CDR3 has 14 amino acids. The CDR3 loop reads CSVPNRVFQETQYF. CDR3 bases: TGCAGCGTTCCAAACAGGGTATTCCAAGAGACCCAGTACTTC.

The chain has TRBV20-1 and TRBJ1-5; D gene unclear. Germline CDR1 reads DFQATT; CDR2 reads SNEGSKA (reference sequence). The V and J ends lost 2 bases and 3 bases respectively, with 17 bases between them. This CDR3 is built from 16 residues. The CDR3: CSARIPLPSANQPQHF. DNA for the CDR3: TGCAGTGCTAGAATTCCCCTTCCTAGTGCCAATCAGCCCCAGCATTTT.

This clonotype came up many times. The chain combines TRBV5-1 with TRBJ2-1; D unresolved. Germline-derived CDR1 and CDR2 are SGHRS and YFSETQ. The CDR3 spans 15 residues. The V and J ends lost 1 base and 0 bases respectively, with 8 bases between them. CDR3 sequence (DNA): TGCGCCAGCAGCTTGACTCTTAGCTCCTACAATGAGCAGTTCTTC. Translating gives CASSLTLSSYNEQFF. Looking up the rest from reference TRBV5-1 and TRBJ2-1 gives the full variable domain: KAGVTQTPRYLIKTRGQQVTLSCSPISGHRSVSWYQQTPGQGLQFLFEYFSETQRNKGNFPGRFSGRQFSNSRSEMNVSTLELGDSALYLCASSLTLSSYNEQFFGPGTRLTVL.

This clonotype was found many times. The genes are TRBV11-1 and TRBJ2-5; D gene unclear. Between the trimmed V and J ends, which lost 4 bases and 3 bases, there was a span of 9 bases. Germline assignment: CDR1 SGHAT and CDR2 FQDESV (reference sequence). The CDR3 covers 13 residues. CDR3 nucleotides: TGTGCCAGCAGCTCGAACTTAAAAGAGACCCAGTACTTC. Its protein product is CASSSNLKETQYF.

This clonotype was counted only a few times. The J gene is TRBJ1-1, the V gene TRBV24-1; a possible D gene is TRBD1 (5 bases). The V and J ends lost 6 bases and 5 bases respectively, with 9 bases between them. Germline V gene data show CDR1 as KGHDR and CDR2 as SFDVKD. This CDR3 has 12 amino acids. The CDR3 region has the DNA TGTGCCACCAGTACGGGGGTTACTGAAGCTTTCTTT. Amino acid sequence: CATSTGVTEAFF.

This clonotype was found a few times. The chain recombines TRBV20-1 with TRBJ1-1; maybe TRBD1 (5 bases). The CDR3 runs 14 residues. Per the germline V gene, CDR1 is DFQATT and CDR2 is SNEGSKA (reference sequence). V was cut by 0 bases and J by 10 bases, with 18 bases left in between. Written as DNA, the CDR3 is TGCAGTGCTAGAGATCCCACTCGTGGGGGGATAGCTTTCTTT. Translating gives CSARDPTRGGIAFF.

At least ten counts were recorded for this clonotype. The chain couples TRBV7-2 to TRBJ1-5; D is perhaps TRBD1 (6 bases). Germline values: CDR1 SGHTA, CDR2 FQGNSA. Trimming cost V 3 bases and J 0 bases, with 15 bases left between them. The CDR3 covers 17 residues. Here the CDR3 reads CASSFRTASDSNQPQHF. CDR3 bases: TGTGCCAGCAGCTTCCGGACAGCCTCCGATAGCAATCAGCCCCAGCATTTT. The variable domain in full, completed from reference TRBV7-2 and TRBJ1-5, reads GAGVSQSPSNKVTEKGKDVELRCDPISGHTALYWYRQSLGQGLEFLIYFQGNSAPDKSGLPSDRFSAERTGGSVSTLTIQRTQQEDSAVYLCASSFRTASDSNQPQHFGDGTRLSIL.

This clonotype was detected many times. This chain connects TRBV29-1 to TRBJ1-1; 7 bases match TRBD1. CDR3 length: 13 residues. CDR1 SQVTM and CDR2 ANQGSEA come from the germline V gene. Trimming took 7 bases from V and 1 from J; bases not matched to a gene: 6. CDR3 sequence: CSARTGRNTEAFF. CDR3 nucleotides: TGCAGCGCAAGGACAGGCCGGAACACTGAAGCTTTCTTT.

This clonotype has just a few counts. A read error may explain this, as a much larger clone is one base away. The chain couples TRBV7-2 to TRBJ2-7; D possibly corresponds to TRBD2 (6 bases). CDR1 is SGHTA, CDR2 FQGNSA, per germline. This CDR3 comprises 13 residues. The CDR3: CASSLVQDYEQSF. In nucleotides, the CDR3 is TGTGCCAGCAGCTTAGTACAGGACTACGAGCAGTCCTTC.

This clonotype turned up a few times. The chain combines TRBV4-1 with TRBJ2-7, with 8 bases that match TRBD1. V shed 3 bases, J shed 7 bases, and the junction held 20 bases outside the gene matches. This CDR3 contains 18 residues. The germline CDR1 and CDR2 sequences are MGHRA and YSYEKL. In nucleotides, the CDR3 is TGCGCCAGCAGCCAGAGTCGACAGGGGTCCTCCACTCGGGGAGAGCAGTACTTC. Translating gives CASSQSRQGSSTRGEQYF.

There are many counts of this clonotype. The J gene is TRBJ2-5, the V gene TRBV2; TRBD2 aligns across 8 bases. The trim removed 7 bases at V and 2 bases at J, leaving 3 bases unmatched. The germline V gene has CDR1 SNHLY and CDR2 FYNNEI. The CDR3 runs 13 residues. CDR3 sequence: CASKLAEQETQYF. In DNA, the CDR3 is TGTGCCAGCAAACTAGCGGAGCAAGAGACCCAGTACTTC.

This clonotype has only a few counts. The chain recombines TRBV19 with TRBJ1-2; no firm D call. Germline assignment: CDR1 LNHDA and CDR2 SQIVND (reference sequence). The CDR3 length is 12 residues. The V end lost 9 bases, the J end lost 1 base, and 9 bases lay between the germline ends. The CDR3 sequence: CASRLHNYGYTF. Here the CDR3 DNA reads TGTGCCAGCCGTCTCCATAACTATGGCTACACCTTC. Using reference TRBV19 and TRBJ1-2 for the parts outside the CDR3, the full variable domain is DGGITQSPKYLFRKEGQNVTLSCEQNLNHDAMYWYRQDPGQGLRLIYYSQIVNDFQKGDIAEGYSVSREKKESFPLTVTSAQKNPTAFYLCASRLHNYGYTFGSGTRLTVV.